The entry below gives a single T cell receptor beta chain sequence along with its context. Its antigen is currently unknown. This record comes from a study of STAT3 mutations in large granular lymphocyte leukemia. Assay: immunoSEQ multiplex PCR; the TCRdb copy retains only in-frame clones and omits some. This table has around 30,000 clones, around 85% appearing once. Regarding the study as a whole: In T-cell large granular lymphocyte leukemia, about half of patients showed multiple immunodominant subclonotypes.

Germline V gives CDR1 MDHEN, CDR2 SYDVKM. The CDR3 has 15 amino acids. Trimming pared 3 bases from V and 0 bases from J, leaving 12 bases between. The sample comprised peripheral blood mononuclear cells. V is TRBV28 and J is TRBJ2-7; a weak D match, TRBD1 (6 bases). This clonotype originated in a man between 60 and 75 years old with T-cell large granular lymphocyte leukemia. Some clones in this sample may be carry-over from other donors' samples. Here the CDR3 DNA reads TGTGCCAGCAGTTTGGCAGGGGCCAACTCCTACGAGCAGTACTTC. Translated, it gives CASSLAGANSYEQYF. Full variable domain (missing parts from reference TRBV28 and TRBJ2-7): DVKVTQSSRYLVKRTGEKVFLECVQDMDHENMFWYRQDPGLGLRLIYFSYDVKMKEKGDIPEGYSVSREKKERFSLILESASTNQTSMYLCASSLAGANSYEQYFGPGTRLTVT.